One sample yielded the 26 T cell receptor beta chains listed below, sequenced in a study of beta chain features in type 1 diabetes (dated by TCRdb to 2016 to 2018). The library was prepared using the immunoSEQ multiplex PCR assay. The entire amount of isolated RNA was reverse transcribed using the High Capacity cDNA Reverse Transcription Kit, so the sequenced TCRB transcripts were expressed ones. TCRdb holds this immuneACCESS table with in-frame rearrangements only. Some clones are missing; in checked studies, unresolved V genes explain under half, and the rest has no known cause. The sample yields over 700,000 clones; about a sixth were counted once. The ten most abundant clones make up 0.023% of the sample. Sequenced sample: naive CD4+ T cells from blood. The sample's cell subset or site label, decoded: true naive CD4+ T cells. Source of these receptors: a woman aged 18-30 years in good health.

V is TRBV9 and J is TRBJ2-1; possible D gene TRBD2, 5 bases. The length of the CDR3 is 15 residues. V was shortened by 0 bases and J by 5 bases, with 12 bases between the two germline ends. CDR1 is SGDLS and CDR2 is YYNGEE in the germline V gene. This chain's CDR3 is CASSVDGSTHNEQFF. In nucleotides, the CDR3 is TGTGCCAGCAGCGTAGATGGGAGTACCCACAATGAGCAGTTCTTC. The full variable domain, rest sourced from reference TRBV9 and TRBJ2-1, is DSGVTQTPKHLITATGQRVTLRCSPRSGDLSVYWYQQSLDQGLQFLIQYYNGEERAKGNILERFSAQQFPDLHSELNLSSLELGDSALYFCASSVDGSTHNEQFFGPGTRLTVL.

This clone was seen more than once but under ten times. CDR3 region: CASSQLAGGPDTQYF. The CDR3 DNA reads TGTGCCAGCAGCCAACTAGCGGGAGGGCCCGATACGCAGTATTTT. V gene TRBV7-2 combines with J gene TRBJ2-3, with TRBD2 matching 13 bases. The CDR3 covers 15 residues. Germline lookup yields CDR1 SGHTA and CDR2 FQGNSA. Germline trimming cut 5 bases from V and 6 bases from J; bases unmatched to any gene: 5.

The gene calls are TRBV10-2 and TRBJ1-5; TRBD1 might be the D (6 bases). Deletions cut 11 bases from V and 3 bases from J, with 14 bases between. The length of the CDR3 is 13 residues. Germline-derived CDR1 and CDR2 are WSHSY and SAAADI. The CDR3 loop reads CAHATGYNQPQHF. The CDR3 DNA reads TGCGCCCACGCCACAGGGTACAATCAGCCCCAGCATTTT.

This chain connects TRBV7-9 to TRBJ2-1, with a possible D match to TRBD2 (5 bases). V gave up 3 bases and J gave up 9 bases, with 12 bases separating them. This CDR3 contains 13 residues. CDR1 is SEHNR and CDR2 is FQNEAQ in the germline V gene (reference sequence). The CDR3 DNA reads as TGTGCCAGCAGCTTTACGGGGAATGGTGAGCAGTTCTTC. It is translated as CASSFTGNGEQFF. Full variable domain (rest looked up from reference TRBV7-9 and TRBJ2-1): DTGVSQNPRHKITKRGQNVTFRCDPISEHNRLYWYRQTLGQGPEFLTYFQNEAQLEKSRLLSDRFSAERPKGSFSTLEIQRTEQGDSAMYLCASSFTGNGEQFFGPGTRLTVL.

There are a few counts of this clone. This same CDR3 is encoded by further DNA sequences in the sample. CDR3 in DNA: TGTGCCAGCAGTTTAATGGGTGACACTGAAGCTTTCTTT. Residues: CASSLMGDTEAFF. The chain is built from TRBV28 and TRBJ1-1; unclear D gene. There are 13 residues in the CDR3. Between the trimmed V and J ends, which lost 2 bases and 3 bases, there was a span of 7 bases. Germline values: CDR1 MDHEN, CDR2 SYDVKM. Full variable domain (outside the CDR3, taken from reference TRBV28 and TRBJ1-1): DVKVTQSSRYLVKRTGEKVFLECVQDMDHENMFWYRQDPGLGLRLIYFSYDVKMKEKGDIPEGYSVSREKKERFSLILESASTNQTSMYLCASSLMGDTEAFFGQGTRLTVV.

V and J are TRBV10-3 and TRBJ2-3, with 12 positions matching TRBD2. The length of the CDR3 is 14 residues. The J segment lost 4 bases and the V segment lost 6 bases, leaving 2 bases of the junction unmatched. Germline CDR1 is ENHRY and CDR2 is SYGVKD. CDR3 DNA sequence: TGTGCCATCAGGACTAGCGGGAGCTCAGATACGCAGTATTTT. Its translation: CAIRTSGSSDTQYF.

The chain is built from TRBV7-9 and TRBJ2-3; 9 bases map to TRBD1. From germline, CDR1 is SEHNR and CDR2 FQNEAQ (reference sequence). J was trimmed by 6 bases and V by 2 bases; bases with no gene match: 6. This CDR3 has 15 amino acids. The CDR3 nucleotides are TGTGCCAGCAGCTTAACCGGGACAGGGTTTGATACGCAGTATTTT. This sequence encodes CASSLTGTGFDTQYF.

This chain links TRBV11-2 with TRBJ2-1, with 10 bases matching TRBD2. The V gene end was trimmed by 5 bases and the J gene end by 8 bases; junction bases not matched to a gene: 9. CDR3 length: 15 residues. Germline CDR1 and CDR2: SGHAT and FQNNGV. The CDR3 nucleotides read TGTGCCAGCAGCCCGAGGGGGACTAGCGTTGATGAGCAGTTCTTC. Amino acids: CASSPRGTSVDEQFF.

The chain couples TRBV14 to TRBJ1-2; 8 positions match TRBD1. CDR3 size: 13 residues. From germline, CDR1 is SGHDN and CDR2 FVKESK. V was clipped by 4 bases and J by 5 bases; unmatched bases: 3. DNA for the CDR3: TGTGCCAGCAGCCTCGACAGGGGTTATGGCTACACCTTC. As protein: CASSLDRGYGYTF.

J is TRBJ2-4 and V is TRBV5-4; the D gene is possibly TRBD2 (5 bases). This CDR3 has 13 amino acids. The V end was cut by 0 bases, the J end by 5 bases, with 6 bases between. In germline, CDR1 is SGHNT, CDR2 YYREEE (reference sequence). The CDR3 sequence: CASSLAGENIQYF. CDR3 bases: TGTGCCAGCAGCTTGGCCGGGGAAAACATTCAGTACTTC.

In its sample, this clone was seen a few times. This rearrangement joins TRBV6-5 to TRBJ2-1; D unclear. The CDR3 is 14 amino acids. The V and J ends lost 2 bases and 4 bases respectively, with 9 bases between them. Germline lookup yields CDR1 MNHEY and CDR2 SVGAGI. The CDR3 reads CASSYSEKYNEQFF. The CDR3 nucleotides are TGTGCCAGCAGTTACAGCGAGAAATACAATGAGCAGTTCTTC.

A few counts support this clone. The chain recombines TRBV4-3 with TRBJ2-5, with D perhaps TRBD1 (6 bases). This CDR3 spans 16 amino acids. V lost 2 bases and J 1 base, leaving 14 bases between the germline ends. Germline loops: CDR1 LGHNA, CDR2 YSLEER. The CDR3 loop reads CASSQIPQGTQETQYF. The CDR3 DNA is TGCGCCAGCAGCCAAATCCCGCAGGGGACCCAAGAGACCCAGTACTTC.

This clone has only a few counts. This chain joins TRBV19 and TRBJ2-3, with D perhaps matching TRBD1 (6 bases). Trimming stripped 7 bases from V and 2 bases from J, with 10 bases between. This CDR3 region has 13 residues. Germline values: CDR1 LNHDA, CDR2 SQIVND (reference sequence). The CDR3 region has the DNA TGTGCCAGTACCAGGGGAGACACAGATACGCAGTATTTT. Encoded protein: CASTRGDTDTQYF.

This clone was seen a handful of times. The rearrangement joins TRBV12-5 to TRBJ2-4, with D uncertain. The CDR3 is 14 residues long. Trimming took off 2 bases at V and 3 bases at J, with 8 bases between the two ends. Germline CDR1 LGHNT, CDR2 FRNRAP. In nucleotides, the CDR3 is TGTGCTAGTGGTTTGAAGAGGCACAAAAACATTCAGTACTTC. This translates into CASGLKRHKNIQYF.

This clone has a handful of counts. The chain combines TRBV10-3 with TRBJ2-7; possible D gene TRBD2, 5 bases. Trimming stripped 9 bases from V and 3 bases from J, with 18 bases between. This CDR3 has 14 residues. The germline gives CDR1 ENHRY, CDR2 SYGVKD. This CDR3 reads CAIKGLGSGYEQYF. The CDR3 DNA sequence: TGTGCCATTAAAGGACTGGGGTCTGGCTACGAGCAGTACTTC.

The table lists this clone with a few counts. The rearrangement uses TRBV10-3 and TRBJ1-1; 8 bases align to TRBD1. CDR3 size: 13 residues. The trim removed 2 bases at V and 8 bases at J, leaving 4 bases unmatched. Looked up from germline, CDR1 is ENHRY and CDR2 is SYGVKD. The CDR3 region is CAISEVRQGEAFF. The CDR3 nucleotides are TGTGCCATCAGTGAGGTCCGACAGGGGGAAGCTTTCTTT.

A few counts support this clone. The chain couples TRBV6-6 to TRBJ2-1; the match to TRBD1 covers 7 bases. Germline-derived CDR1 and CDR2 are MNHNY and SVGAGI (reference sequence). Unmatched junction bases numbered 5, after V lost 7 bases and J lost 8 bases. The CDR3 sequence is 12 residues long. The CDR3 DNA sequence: TGTGCCAGCAAACAGGGGTACGATGAGCAGTTCTTC. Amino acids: CASKQGYDEQFF.

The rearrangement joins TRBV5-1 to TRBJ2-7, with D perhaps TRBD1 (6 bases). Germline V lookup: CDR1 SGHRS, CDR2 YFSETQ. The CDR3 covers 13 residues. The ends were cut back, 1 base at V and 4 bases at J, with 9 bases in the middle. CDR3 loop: CASSLTGLYEQYF. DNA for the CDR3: TGCGCCAGCAGCTTGACAGGGCTTTACGAGCAGTACTTC.

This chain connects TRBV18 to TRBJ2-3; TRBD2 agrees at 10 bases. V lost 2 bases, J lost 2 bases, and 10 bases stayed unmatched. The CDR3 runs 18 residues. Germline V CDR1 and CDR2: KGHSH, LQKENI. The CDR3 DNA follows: TGTGCCAGCTCACCAAGGATGGGGACTAGCGCAGTCACAGATACGCAGTATTTT. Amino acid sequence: CASSPRMGTSAVTDTQYF.

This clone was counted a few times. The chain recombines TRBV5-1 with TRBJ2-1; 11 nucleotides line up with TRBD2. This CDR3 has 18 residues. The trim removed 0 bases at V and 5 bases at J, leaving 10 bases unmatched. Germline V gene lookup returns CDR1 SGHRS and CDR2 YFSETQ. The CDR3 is CASSLEWTSGWLNNEQFF. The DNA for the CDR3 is TGCGCCAGCAGCTTGGAGTGGACTAGCGGGTGGTTAAACAATGAGCAGTTCTTC.

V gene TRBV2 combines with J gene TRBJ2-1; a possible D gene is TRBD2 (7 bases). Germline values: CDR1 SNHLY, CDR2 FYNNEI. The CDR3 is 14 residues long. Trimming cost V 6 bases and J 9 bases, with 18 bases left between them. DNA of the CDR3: TGTGCCAGCAGCGTAACTGGGGGGGGCGTTGAGCAGTTCTTC. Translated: CASSVTGGGVEQFF.

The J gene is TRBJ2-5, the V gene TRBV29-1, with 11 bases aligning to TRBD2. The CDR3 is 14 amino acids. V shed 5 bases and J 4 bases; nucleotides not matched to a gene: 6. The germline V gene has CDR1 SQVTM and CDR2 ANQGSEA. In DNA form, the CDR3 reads TGCAGCGTTAGTCGGCTAGCGGGAGGAGAGACCCAGTACTTC. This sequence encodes CSVSRLAGGETQYF.

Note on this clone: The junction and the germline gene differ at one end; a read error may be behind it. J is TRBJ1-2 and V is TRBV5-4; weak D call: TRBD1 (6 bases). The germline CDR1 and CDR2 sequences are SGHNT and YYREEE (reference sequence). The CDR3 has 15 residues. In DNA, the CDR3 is TGCGCCAGCAGCCCCCGGGACACGACTAACTATGGCTACACCTTC. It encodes CASSPRDTTNYGYTF. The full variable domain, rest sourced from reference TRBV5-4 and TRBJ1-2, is ETGVTQSPTHLIKTRGQQVTLRCSSQSGHNTVSWYQQALGQGPQFIFQYYREEENGRGNFPPRFSGLQFPNYSSELNVNALELDDSALYLCASSPRDTTNYGYTFGSGTRLTVV.

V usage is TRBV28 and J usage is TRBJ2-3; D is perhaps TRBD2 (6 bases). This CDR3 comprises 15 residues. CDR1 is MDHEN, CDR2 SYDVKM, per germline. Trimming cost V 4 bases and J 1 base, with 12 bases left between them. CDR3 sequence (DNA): TGTGCCAGCAGTTACCAAACGGGAGGCACAGATACGCAGTATTTT. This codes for CASSYQTGGTDTQYF.

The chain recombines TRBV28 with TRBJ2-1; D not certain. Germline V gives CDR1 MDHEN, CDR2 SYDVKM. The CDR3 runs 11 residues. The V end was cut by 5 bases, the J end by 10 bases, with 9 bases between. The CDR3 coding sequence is TGTGCCAGCAGTGAGTGGTACGAGCAGTTCTTC. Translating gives CASSEWYEQFF.

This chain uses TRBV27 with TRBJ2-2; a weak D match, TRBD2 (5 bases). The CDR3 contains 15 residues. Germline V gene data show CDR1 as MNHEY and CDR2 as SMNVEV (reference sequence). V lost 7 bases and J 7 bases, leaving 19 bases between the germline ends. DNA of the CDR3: TGTGCCAGCAAAGGTGGAGCGGAGCCATTCGGGGAGCTGTTTTTT. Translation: CASKGGAEPFGELFF.